This T cell receptor (beta chain) was retrieved from a study of shared clonotypes between healthy human individuals. The CDR3 has 15 amino acids. The germline CDR1 and CDR2 sequences are SGHNT and YENEEA. V shed 1 base and J shed 0 bases, with 7 bases lying between them. The naive CD8 population came from CD45RO-negative cells selected for CCR7, without terminally differentiated effector memory CD45RA+ cells. Study outcomes and limitations: Even with large depth, rarefaction showed that sorted-subset sequencing was incomplete.

Concerning this clone: Its cognate antigen is unknown.

It was at deep level that the assay was run. Only in-frame clones appear in the TCRdb table, and some are missing; sequencing was by immunoSEQ multiplex PCR. Of more than 2 million clones listed, about 95% are singletons. The sequence came from a man in his late teens or twenties in good health. The sequenced sample was naive CD8+ T cells sorted from blood. This chain links TRBV11-3 with TRBJ1-3; D is unresolved. For the CDR3, the DNA is TGTGCCAGCAGCTTAGTCCCCGGCTCTGGAAACACCATATATTTT. This gives the protein CASSLVPGSGNTIYF.